This T cell receptor (beta chain) was sequenced for a study of shared T cell receptors in the human thymus. Libraries were prepared by immunoSEQ multiplex PCR; TCRdb keeps only in-frame clonotypes and omits some of them. Of hundreds of thousands of clones in the sample, around 78% were seen once. The same data also went into a second study, on human thymus T cells. That report notes: During corrective heart surgery, resections were taken, and the thymus tissue came from them. Thymic and blood repertoires seemed to favor certain V and J genes. A high degree of thymic repertoire overlap among unrelated individuals was reported in related research.

Sample: thymocytes. The sequence derives from a boy under three years old with a congenital heart defect.

CDR3 sequence: CSVEEGMRGEAFF. CDR3 sequence (DNA): TGCAGCGTTGAGGAGGGCATGCGGGGTGAAGCTTTCTTT. V is TRBV29-1 and J is TRBJ1-1; no clear D gene. This CDR3 region has 13 residues. Germline V lookup: CDR1 SQVTM, CDR2 ANQGSEA. Trimming stripped 3 bases from V and 7 bases from J, with 15 bases between.